This entry features one T cell receptor beta chain sequence. This CDR3 comprises 18 residues. Germline CDR1 is LGHNT and CDR2 is FRNRAP. J lost 7 bases, V lost 0 bases, and 13 bases had no gene match. The data are from a study of blood T cell repertoires in COVID-19. The overall study: The United States, Italy and Spain provided the acute and convalescent COVID-19 samples. Sources were T cells, B-cell-depleted T cells, or PBMCs; the material itself was cDNA or gDNA.

Cohort allocation depended upon clinical history that participants reported. In the original analysis: Estimation of nucleated cell counts relied on the amplification of reference gene primers. The method was immunoSEQ multiplex PCR; TCRdb's version includes in-frame clones alone and lacks a portion of them. That table gives V, J and clone size, and the DNA gave D and trimming. The sample has approximately 180,000 clones, approximately 85% seen once. The receptor was isolated from a man between 35 and 55 years old who had recovered from COVID-19. The sequenced material came from PBMCs or T cells enriched from blood (not recorded which). The rearrangement uses TRBV12-5 and TRBJ2-2; 8 positions match TRBD1. DNA for the CDR3: TGTGCTAGTGGTTTGGTAACCCCCGGCAGGGGGCGCGTCGGGGAGCTGTTTTTT. Translating it yields CASGLVTPGRGRVGELFF.